What follows are 5 T cell receptor beta chains derived from one specimen sequenced in a study of blood T cells in healthy people across ages. The second PCR ran about 6 to 11 cycles with a sample-barcoded 5' primer and J-beta primers. One entry per CDR3 protein results from TCRdb running MiXCR on the 5' RACE reads. This table holds roughly 2 million distinct CDR3 sequences, about 50% found once. The source material was blood. Source of these receptors: a woman aged 40 to 50 in good health.

The genes are TRBV4-1 and TRBJ2-1; D not resolved. The end of the DNA is better explained by TRBJ2-7, so the J call may be wrong. The CDR3 contains 16 residues. Germline loops: CDR1 MGHRA, CDR2 YSYEKL. The CDR3: CASSQEAANSYNEQYF. DNA of the CDR3: TGCGCCAGCAGCCAAGAGGCGGCAAATTCCTACAATGAGCAGTACTTC.

This clonotype has more than one count but fewer than ten. J is TRBJ1-2 and V is TRBV6-2 or TRBV6-3; 8 bases map to TRBD1. J lost 3 bases, V lost 2 bases, and 2 bases had no gene match. The germline gives CDR1 MNHEY, CDR2 SVGEGT. This CDR3 has 14 amino acids. In DNA form, the CDR3 reads TGTGCCAGCAGTTACCAGGGGGCCTACTATGGCTACACCTTC. It codes for CASSYQGAYYGYTF.

This clonotype has a handful of counts. This chain uses TRBV24-1 with TRBJ2-5, with D possibly being TRBD1 or TRBD2 (5 bases each). The germline V gene encodes CDR1 KGHDR and CDR2 SFDVKD. CDR3 size: 14 residues. V gave up 4 bases and J gave up 2 bases, with 10 bases separating them. This chain's CDR3 is CATSELDSQETQYF. The CDR3 region has the DNA TGTGCCACCAGTGAACTAGACAGTCAAGAGACCCAGTACTTC.

The V call is TRBV5-1, the J call TRBJ1-2, with D hard to call. Trimming left V 4 bases short and J 5 bases short, with 9 bases between. The CDR3 contains 12 residues. Germline CDR1 SGHRS, CDR2 YFSETQ. CDR3 sequence reads: CASSPKSYGYTF. The CDR3 region has the DNA TGCGCCAGCAGCCCAAAAAGTTATGGCTACACCTTC.

The chain joins TRBV12-3 or TRBV12-4 to TRBJ1-5, with TRBD1 matching 8 bases. The CDR3 consists of 17 residues. V was clipped by 5 bases and J by 0 bases; unmatched bases: 9. DNA for the CDR3: TGTGCCAGCAGTCAGGACAGGGCGCCTTATAGCAATCAGCCCCAGCATTTT. As protein: CASSQDRAPYSNQPQHF.